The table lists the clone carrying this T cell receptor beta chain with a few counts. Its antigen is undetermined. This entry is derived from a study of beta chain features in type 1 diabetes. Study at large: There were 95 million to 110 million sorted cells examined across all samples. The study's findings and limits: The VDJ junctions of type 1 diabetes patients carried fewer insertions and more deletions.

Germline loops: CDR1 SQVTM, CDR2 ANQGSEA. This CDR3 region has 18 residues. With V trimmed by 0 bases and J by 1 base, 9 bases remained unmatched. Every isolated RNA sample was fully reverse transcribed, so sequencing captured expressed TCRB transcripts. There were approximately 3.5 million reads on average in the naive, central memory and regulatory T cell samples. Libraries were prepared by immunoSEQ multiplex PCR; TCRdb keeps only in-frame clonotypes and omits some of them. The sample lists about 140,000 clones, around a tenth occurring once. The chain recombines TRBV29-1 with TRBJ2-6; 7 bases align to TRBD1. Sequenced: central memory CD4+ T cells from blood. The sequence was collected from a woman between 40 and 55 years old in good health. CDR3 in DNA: TGCAGCGTTGAAGACGCGGTGGGACAGAGTTCTGGGGCCAACGTCCTGACTTTC. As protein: CSVEDAVGQSSGANVLTF.